Presented here are 31 T cell receptor beta chains from one specimen sequenced in a study of type 1 regulatory T cells. One entry per CDR3 protein, called by TCRdb with MiXCR from the reads. The table shows fewer than 3,000 distinct CDR3 sequences, with more than 5.5% occurring only once. Sequencing was performed on CD4+ T cells, either the whole sample or a sorted fraction (not recorded which). The receptors shown here come from a human donor in good health.

This clonotype qualifies as medium-sized (0.01 to 0.1%). The chain joins TRBV7-9 to TRBJ2-7; 10 bases map to TRBD1. Germline lookup yields CDR1 SEHNR and CDR2 FQNEAQ (reference sequence). The CDR3 runs to 15 residues. The V and J ends lost 6 bases and 3 bases, in that order; junction bases with no gene match: 8. CDR3 nucleotide sequence: TGTGCCAGCAGTGACGACAGGGGGCCCATCTACGAGCAGTACTTC. Translation: CASSDDRGPIYEQYF.

In its sample, this clonotype is medium-sized. The chain links TRBV6-1 to TRBJ2-3; 9 bases are shared with TRBD1. CDR3 size: 17 residues. CDR1 and CDR2 (germline): MNHNS, SASEGT. Unmatched junction bases numbered 8, after V lost 3 bases and J lost 1 base. The CDR3 DNA follows: TGTGCCAGCAGTGACCGCCCCGGGACAGGGCGCACAGATACGCAGTATTTT. Translating it yields CASSDRPGTGRTDTQYF.

By sample fraction, this clonotype is medium-sized. The chain couples TRBV28 to TRBJ1-2; D not resolved. The CDR3 is 11 residues long. Germline V gives CDR1 MDHEN, CDR2 SYDVKM. V was shortened by 8 bases and J by 8 bases, with 12 bases between the two germline ends. The CDR3 nucleotides are TGTGCCAGCGGAGATCAATTCGGCTACACCTTC. Translated: CASGDQFGYTF.

This clonotype qualifies as medium-sized. This sequence joins TRBV20-1 and TRBJ1-2, with a possible D match to TRBD1 (6 bases). The CDR3 extends over 13 amino acids. CDR1 DFQATT and CDR2 SNEGSKA come from the germline V gene (reference sequence). V gave up 3 bases and J gave up 0 bases, with 8 bases separating them. The CDR3 DNA reads as TGCAGTGCTAGGGACAGCTCTAACTATGGCTACACCTTC. This gives the protein CSARDSSNYGYTF.

By sample fraction, this clonotype is medium-sized (0.01 to 0.1%). V and J are TRBV6-2 or TRBV6-3 and TRBJ1-3; possibly TRBD1 for D (5 bases). Germline V gene sequence: CDR1 MNHEY, CDR2 SVGEGT. The germline V and J ends were trimmed by 7 bases and 0 bases, with 19 bases remaining between them. The CDR3 is 17 residues long. The DNA of the CDR3 is TGTGCCAGCACCACAACGAGATCAGGGAGCTCTGGAAACACCATATATTTT. Translating it yields CASTTTRSGSSGNTIYF.

This clonotype is deemed medium-sized (0.01 to 0.1%). The chain is built from TRBV5-6 and TRBJ2-7; 8 bases align to TRBD2. Looked up from germline, CDR1 is SGHDT and CDR2 is YYEEEE. The CDR3 length is 14 residues. V lost 3 bases to trimming and J lost 3 bases; unmatched junction nucleotides: 5. CDR3 region: CASSSTGGDYEQYF. CDR3 nucleotide sequence: TGTGCCAGCAGCTCGACGGGGGGGGACTACGAGCAGTACTTC.

This clonotype is medium-sized by share. The chain recombines TRBV7-2 with TRBJ1-2; a weak D match, TRBD1 (5 bases). The CDR3 length is 13 residues. Germline V CDR1 and CDR2: SGHTA, FQGNSA. Trimming shortened V by 5 bases and J by 8 bases, and 15 bases separated the two germline ends. The CDR3 DNA reads TGTGCCAGCAGCCCCTCGGGGGAGGGGGGCTACACCTTC. Its protein is CASSPSGEGGYTF.

A note on this clonotype: A much larger clone differs from this one at a single base, so this may be a read error. The chain combines TRBV20-1 with TRBJ1-2, with 7 positions matching TRBD1. The CDR3 loop spans 12 amino acids. V gave up 7 bases and J gave up 7 bases; unmatched junction bases: 9. Per germline, CDR1 DFQATT and CDR2 SNEGSKA (reference sequence). As DNA, the CDR3 is TGCAGTGGGGCAGGGGGATGTTTTGGCTACACCTTC. It codes for CSGAGGCFGYTF.

Worth noting for this clonotype: With a much larger clone just one base away, this may be a read error. The chain is built from TRBV11-2 and TRBJ2-2, with D perhaps matching TRBD2 (6 bases). Germline CDR1 reads SGHAT; CDR2 reads FQNNGV. The CDR3 length is 14 residues. V dropped 3 bases and J dropped 5 bases, with 10 bases sitting between them. The CDR3 here is CASSLSGETGELFF. CDR3 bases: TGTGCCAGCAGCTTGTCGGGGGAGACCGGGGAGCTGTTTTTT.

This clonotype is medium-sized in the sample. J is TRBJ1-3 and V is TRBV7-2; D gene ambiguous. The germline V and J ends were trimmed by 3 bases and 2 bases, with 11 bases remaining between them. Germline assignment: CDR1 SGHTA and CDR2 FQGNSA. The CDR3 runs 15 residues. The CDR3 coding sequence is TGTGCCAGCAGCTTCAGACCTGGCACTGGAAACACCATATATTTT. As protein: CASSFRPGTGNTIYF.

This clonotype is medium-sized in the sample. This sequence joins TRBV6-1 and TRBJ2-1; D is possibly TRBD2 (7 bases). The germline CDR1 and CDR2 sequences are MNHNS and SASEGT. Trimming removed 8 bases from V and 4 bases from J, with 21 bases in between. The CDR3 runs to 16 residues. As DNA, the CDR3 is TGTGCCAGCGGAGACATGGGGGGGCTGGGTTACAATGAGCAGTTCTTC. Its protein product is CASGDMGGLGYNEQFF.

As to this clonotype: Possible read error: a much larger clone is one base away. The chain uses TRBV19 and TRBJ1-4; D unresolved. The germline gives CDR1 LNHDA, CDR2 SQIVND (reference sequence). Trimming left V 5 bases short and J 3 bases short, with 13 bases between. The CDR3 length is 15 residues. CDR3 sequence: CASSFYSGPNEKLFF. Here the CDR3 DNA reads TGTGCCAGTAGTTTTTACAGCGGACCTAATGAAAAACTGTTTTTT. Full variable domain (missing parts from reference TRBV19 and TRBJ1-4): DGGITQSPKYLFRKEGQNVTLSCEQNLNHDAMYWYRQDPGQGLRLIYYSQIVNDFQKGDIAEGYSVSREKKESFPLTVTSAQKNPTAFYLCASSFYSGPNEKLFFGSGTQLSVL.

This clonotype rates as medium-sized (0.01 to 0.1%). The CDR3 sequence: CASSLDFGGSYNEQFF. The CDR3 region has the DNA TGTGCCAGCAGCTTAGATTTTGGGGGCTCCTACAATGAGCAGTTCTTC. The rearrangement joins TRBV11-2 to TRBJ2-1; D may correspond to TRBD1 or TRBD2 (5 bases each). V gave up 0 bases and J gave up 0 bases, with 9 bases separating them. Germline CDR1 is SGHAT and CDR2 is FQNNGV. The CDR3 contains 16 residues.

This clonotype is medium-sized. The chain has TRBV7-2 and TRBJ2-1; TRBD1 matches 7 bases. Looked up from germline, CDR1 is SGHTA and CDR2 is FQGNSA. The CDR3 contains 12 residues. V shed 4 bases and J 10 bases; nucleotides not matched to a gene: 4. The CDR3 DNA is TGTGCCAGCAGCTCCAGGGGGAACGAGCAGTTCTTC. Its translation is CASSSRGNEQFF.

By sample share, this clonotype is medium-sized. The chain links TRBV3-1 to TRBJ2-5; D call uncertain. Germline values: CDR1 LGHDT, CDR2 YNNKEL (reference sequence). Between the trimmed V and J ends, which lost 2 bases and 0 bases, there was a span of 10 bases. CDR3 length equals 15 residues. This CDR3 is CASSQPRWYQETQYF. CDR3 coding DNA: TGTGCCAGCAGCCAACCCCGATGGTACCAAGAGACCCAGTACTTC.

By sample fraction, this clonotype is medium-sized. The chain has TRBV7-2 and TRBJ2-5; D might be TRBD1 (6 bases). The CDR3 length is 14 residues. With 5 bases removed from V and 4 bases from J, the gap between germline ends came to 14 bases. The germline CDR1 and CDR2 sequences are SGHTA and FQGNSA. CDR3 nucleotide sequence: TGTGCCAGCAGCCGCCCGACAGGCTTAGAGACCCAGTACTTC. This gives the protein CASSRPTGLETQYF.

This clonotype is termed medium-sized. The chain employs TRBV20-1 and TRBJ1-1; D unclear. CDR3 length equals 15 residues. Trimming left V 4 bases short and J 4 bases short, with 19 bases between. Looked up from germline, CDR1 is DFQATT and CDR2 is SNEGSKA (reference sequence). As DNA, the CDR3 is TGCAGTGCTACCGCCCGGGGAGTTTTAGGCACTGAAGCTTTCTTT. As protein: CSATARGVLGTEAFF.

Within the sample, this clonotype is medium-sized. CDR3 DNA: TGTGCCAGCAGCTTGGCCCCGAACAGGGGGCGCGGCAATCAGCCCCAGCATTTT. It codes for CASSLAPNRGRGNQPQHF. V is TRBV5-6 and J is TRBJ1-5; 9 positions match TRBD1. Germline-derived CDR1 and CDR2 are SGHDT and YYEEEE. The CDR3 is 18 residues long. Trimming took 0 bases from V and 2 from J; bases not matched to a gene: 9. The variable domain in full, completed from reference TRBV5-6 and TRBJ1-5, reads DAGVTQSPTHLIKTRGQQVTLRCSPKSGHDTVSWYQQALGQGPQFIFQYYEEEERQRGNFPDRFSGHQFPNYSSELNVNALLLGDSALYLCASSLAPNRGRGNQPQHFGDGTRLSIL.

By sample fraction, this clonotype is medium-sized. The chain carries TRBV13 and TRBJ1-2, with 8 bases lining up with TRBD1. V was clipped by 4 bases and J by 1 base; unmatched bases: 5. The germline V gene encodes CDR1 PRHDT and CDR2 FYEKMQ (reference sequence). This CDR3 comprises 15 residues. CDR3 loop: CASSSRDRFNYGYTF. CDR3 nucleotides: TGTGCCAGCAGCTCGCGGGACAGGTTTAACTATGGCTACACCTTC.

By its share, this clonotype is medium-sized. V gene TRBV11-3 combines with J gene TRBJ2-3; D gene ambiguous. The CDR3 is made up of 17 amino acids. CDR1 SGHNT and CDR2 YENEEA come from the germline V gene. Trimming took off 1 base at V and 2 bases at J, with 16 bases between the two ends. CDR3 loop: CASSLGRTAVSTDTQYF. Here the CDR3 DNA reads TGTGCCAGCAGCTTAGGCCGGACGGCAGTCTCCACAGATACGCAGTATTTT.

To note about this clonotype: Possible read error: a much larger clone is one base away. The J gene is TRBJ2-5, the V gene TRBV5-1, with D perhaps TRBD1 (5 bases). The length of the CDR3 is 15 residues. The germline CDR1 and CDR2 sequences are SGHRS and YFSETQ. Trimming cost V 4 bases and J 3 bases, with 16 bases left between them. The CDR3 DNA is TGCGCCAGCAGCGATACGACGCTACAGGAAGAGACCCAGTACTTC. Its translation is CASSDTTLQEETQYF.

This clonotype was detected a few times. A clone one base away is much larger, so this may be a read error. V and J are TRBV28 and TRBJ2-5, with D hard to call. The CDR3 totals 13 residues. CDR1 is MDHEN, CDR2 SYDVKM, per germline. V lost 9 bases and J lost 1, with 12 bases in between. The CDR3 is CASRTDSQETQYF. The CDR3 DNA reads TGTGCCAGTCGAACGGATTCCCAAGAGACCCAGTACTTC.

By share, this clonotype ranks as large. The J gene is TRBJ2-1, the V gene TRBV20-1; unclear D gene. The CDR3 runs to 11 residues. Trimming shortened V by 2 bases and J by 7 bases, and 6 bases separated the two germline ends. From germline, CDR1 is DFQATT and CDR2 SNEGSKA (reference sequence). The CDR3 nucleotides are TGCAGTGCTAGAACATCGAATGAGCAGTTCTTC. It codes for CSARTSNEQFF.

By share of the sample, this clonotype is medium-sized. The chain recombines TRBV2 with TRBJ2-3, with no clear D. The V end lost 6 bases, the J end lost 4 bases, and 8 bases lay between the germline ends. Germline CDR1 reads SNHLY; CDR2 reads FYNNEI. The CDR3 has 12 residues. CDR3 loop: CASRISPDTQYF. The CDR3 DNA follows: TGTGCCAGCAGAATAAGCCCAGATACGCAGTATTTT.

Concerning this clonotype: This clone may be a read error of a much larger clone one base away. The rearrangement links TRBV4-1 to TRBJ1-5; no firm D call. Trimming took 0 bases from V and 3 from J, leaving 12 bases between them. In germline, CDR1 is MGHRA, CDR2 YSYEKL. The CDR3 is 16 residues long. This CDR3 is CASSQDRGIVNQPQHF. CDR3 bases: TGCGCCAGCAGCCAAGACAGAGGGATTGTCAATCAGCCCCAGCATTTT.

This clonotype is judged medium-sized. The CDR3 DNA is TGTGCCAGCAGCAACCGGGACAGAAATTCACCCCTCCACTTT. It codes for CASSNRDRNSPLHF. The rearrangement links TRBV3-1 to TRBJ1-6; TRBD1 aligns across 7 bases. CDR1 and CDR2 (germline): LGHDT, YNNKEL (reference sequence). This CDR3 is 14 amino acids long. V gave up 5 bases and J gave up 7 bases; unmatched junction bases: 5. The complete variable domain, with remaining parts taken from reference TRBV3-1 and TRBJ1-6, reads DTAVSQTPKYLVTQMGNDKSIKCEQNLGHDTMYWYKQDSKKFLKIMFSYNNKELIINETVPNRFSPKSPDKAHLNLHINSLELGDSAVYFCASSNRDRNSPLHFGNGTRLTVT.

By proportion, this clonotype is medium-sized. The V call is TRBV29-1, the J call TRBJ1-1, with D unresolved. Trimming stripped 0 bases from V and 4 bases from J, with 9 bases between. The CDR3 is made up of 13 amino acids. Germline V gene data show CDR1 as SQVTM and CDR2 as ANQGSEA. The CDR3 bases are TGCAGCGTTGAAGATCGGGTGGGCACTGAAGCTTTCTTT. It codes for CSVEDRVGTEAFF. The variable domain in full, completed from reference TRBV29-1 and TRBJ1-1, reads SAVISQKPSRDICQRGTSLTIQCQVDSQVTMMFWYRQQPGQSLTLIATANQGSEATYESGFVIDKFPISRPNLTFSTLTVSNMSPEDSSIYLCSVEDRVGTEAFFGQGTRLTVV.

This clonotype is termed large. DNA for the CDR3: TGTGCCAGCAGCTTAGCGCCCCACACAGATACGCAGTATTTT. Its translation is CASSLAPHTDTQYF. The chain employs TRBV7-8 and TRBJ2-3; no firm D call. The length of the CDR3 is 14 residues. The V gene lost 0 bases and the J gene lost 2 bases, with 6 bases spanning the gap. Germline loops: CDR1 SGHVS, CDR2 FQNEAQ. Full variable domain (missing parts from reference TRBV7-8 and TRBJ2-3): GAGVSQSPRYKVAKRGQDVALRCDPISGHVSLFWYQQALGQGPEFLTYFQNEAQLDKSGLPSDRFFAERPEGSVSTLKIQRTQQEDSAVYLCASSLAPHTDTQYFGPGTRLTVL.

This clonotype counts as medium-sized. The chain is built from TRBV3-1 and TRBJ1-2; D not certain. Trimming cost V 1 base and J 5 bases, with 5 bases left between them. CDR3 length: 12 residues. The germline V gene encodes CDR1 LGHDT and CDR2 YNNKEL (reference sequence). The CDR3 region is CASSQGVYGYTF. In nucleotides, the CDR3 is TGTGCCAGCAGCCAAGGGGTTTATGGCTACACCTTC. The full variable domain, completed using reference TRBV3-1 and TRBJ1-2, is DTAVSQTPKYLVTQMGNDKSIKCEQNLGHDTMYWYKQDSKKFLKIMFSYNNKELIINETVPNRFSPKSPDKAHLNLHINSLELGDSAVYFCASSQGVYGYTFGSGTRLTVV.

This clonotype is categorized as medium-sized. V is TRBV18 and J is TRBJ2-3; possibly TRBD1 for D (5 bases). This CDR3 has 14 amino acids. CDR1 and CDR2 (germline): KGHSH, LQKENI. The germline V and J ends were trimmed by 3 bases and 6 bases, with 13 bases remaining between them. The DNA of the CDR3 is TGTGCCAGCTCACCTCCAGCAGGGCTCGATACGCAGTATTTT. The encoded protein is CASSPPAGLDTQYF.

This clonotype is medium-sized within its sample. The CDR3 spells CATYSGAGAFNEQFF. CDR3 in DNA: TGTGCCACGTATAGCGGAGCGGGGGCCTTCAATGAGCAGTTCTTC. This chain links TRBV6-5 with TRBJ2-1; 8 bases map to TRBD2. V lost 10 bases to trimming and J lost 6 bases; unmatched junction nucleotides: 14. Germline CDR1 reads MNHEY; CDR2 reads SVGAGI. This CDR3 spans 15 amino acids.